One sample yielded the 9 T cell receptor beta chains listed below, sequenced in a study of T cells in Graves' hyperthyroidism and ophthalmopathy. RNA transcripts served as the template for amplifying TCR beta CDR3 regions. The TCR CDR3 first-round RT-PCR relied on the HTBI primer set. TCRdb called the multiplex PCR reads again in MiXCR, with one record for every CDR3 protein. This sample has more than 300,000 distinct CDR3 sequences, with about 15% found just once. The specimen was blood. The receptor source for this set is a woman in her fifties or sixties with Graves' hyperthyroidism.

This clonotype has a count of ten or more. J is TRBJ1-1 and V is TRBV5-1; a weak D match, TRBD1 (5 bases). V was clipped by 4 bases and J by 4 bases, with 14 bases between them. CDR1 and CDR2 (germline): SGHRS, YFSETQ. This CDR3 is built from 14 residues. The CDR3 nucleotides read TGCGCCAGCAGCCCGTTCGACAGCGGCACTGAAGCTTTCTTT. As protein: CASSPFDSGTEAFF.

This clonotype was seen at least ten times. This chain joins TRBV7-8 and TRBJ1-5, with a possible D match to TRBD1 (6 bases). Germline CDR1 and CDR2: SGHVS and FQNEAQ. There are 14 residues in the CDR3. Trimming shortened V by 3 bases and J by 5 bases, and 11 bases separated the two germline ends. CDR3 DNA: TGTGCCAGCAGCTTGCCCGGGGGGCATCAGCCCCAGCATTTT. Translation gives CASSLPGGHQPQHF.

The chain joins TRBV19 to TRBJ2-1; weak D call: TRBD2 (5 bases). The V end was cut by 1 base, the J end by 3 bases, with 7 bases between. The CDR3 has 14 amino acids. Germline-derived CDR1 and CDR2 are LNHDA and SQIVND (reference sequence). DNA for the CDR3: TGTGCCAGTAGTATAGCGGGGAACTACAATGAGCAGTTCTTC. It yields the protein CASSIAGNYNEQFF.

This clonotype has a count of ten or more. V and J are TRBV6-5 and TRBJ2-1; 8 bases are a match to TRBD2. Germline CDR1 is MNHEY and CDR2 is SVGAGI. The trim removed 0 bases at V and 7 bases at J, leaving 8 bases unmatched. The CDR3 loop spans 16 amino acids. CDR3: CASSYSAGTSKNEQFF. The DNA for the CDR3 is TGTGCCAGCAGTTACTCGGCCGGGACTAGTAAGAATGAGCAGTTCTTC.

This clonotype has a count of ten or more. The V gene is TRBV19, the J gene TRBJ1-5, with a weak D call TRBD1 (6 bases). The CDR3 loop spans 14 amino acids. The germline CDR1 and CDR2 sequences are LNHDA and SQIVND (reference sequence). V was clipped by 5 bases and J by 1 base, with 9 bases between them. Here the CDR3 DNA reads TGTGCCAGTAGTGCCACAGGGAGCAATCAGCCCCAGCATTTT. Protein product: CASSATGSNQPQHF.

Ten or more counts support this clonotype. The chain recombines TRBV11-2 with TRBJ1-1, with 10 bases matching TRBD1. Germline V CDR1 and CDR2: SGHAT, FQNNGV. This CDR3 comprises 18 residues. V was pared by 5 bases and J by 5 bases, with 17 bases of the junction left unmatched. The CDR3 protein is CASSRPGAGTGARTEAFF. CDR3 nucleotides: TGTGCCAGCAGCCGACCGGGCGCCGGGACAGGGGCGAGGACTGAAGCTTTCTTT.

This clonotype has ten or more counts. The J gene is TRBJ2-2, the V gene TRBV12-3 or TRBV12-4, with a weak D call TRBD2 (6 bases). The V end was cut by 6 bases, the J end by 2 bases, with 13 bases between. The CDR3 has 15 residues. As DNA, the CDR3 is TGTGCCAGCAGATACGGGACTTTTAACACCGGGGAGCTGTTTTTT. This translates into CASRYGTFNTGELFF.

This clonotype was counted ten times or more. The J gene is TRBJ2-7, the V gene TRBV6-2 or TRBV6-3, with 13 bases lining up with TRBD2. The CDR3 covers 17 residues. Germline values: CDR1 MNHEY, CDR2 SVGEGT. The J segment lost 2 bases and the V segment lost 6 bases, leaving 10 bases of the junction unmatched. The CDR3 DNA is TGTGCCAGCAGCCGGACTAGCGGGAGTGGTTCCCCCTACGAGCAGTACTTC. As protein: CASSRTSGSGSPYEQYF.

This clonotype has at least ten counts. The chain joins TRBV7-2 to TRBJ1-5; 7 bases align to TRBD1. The V gene's germline CDR1 is SGHTA and CDR2 FQGNSA. V lost 2 bases, J lost 7 bases, and 8 bases stayed unmatched. The CDR3 extends over 15 amino acids. The CDR3 sequence is CASSLRGQGVQPQHF. For the CDR3, the DNA is TGTGCCAGCAGCTTAAGGGGGCAGGGGGTGCAGCCCCAGCATTTT.